The 25 T cell receptor beta chains below were found in one sample sequenced in a study of regulatory T cells in long-lasting Graves disease. Building of the TCR beta libraries involved iRepertoire HTBI primers and Arm-PCR of CDR3 regions. MiXCR, applied by TCRdb to the multiplex PCR reads, yields one record per CDR3 protein. The sample has hundreds of thousands of distinct CDR3 sequences, about 20% seen once. The time point: persistent/refractory GD, antithyroid drugs over 5 years with positive TRAb. PBMC RNA served as the TCR library source. Specimen: peripheral blood mononuclear cells (PBMCs), collected when the disease was refractory, from a patient treated with antithyroid drugs. The receptors here all came from a female donor with Graves disease.

This clonotype was detected only a few times. This chain uses TRBV7-2 with TRBJ1-5, with 7 nucleotides matching TRBD1. This CDR3 is built from 15 residues. J gave up 5 bases and V 5 bases, and 9 bases lay outside the gene matches. Germline V gene lookup returns CDR1 SGHTA and CDR2 FQGNSA. The DNA for the CDR3 is TGTGCCAGCAGCCCCTGGGTAGGGGGCGATCAGCCCCAGCATTTT. This encodes CASSPWVGGDQPQHF.

The V gene is TRBV30, the J gene TRBJ1-4, with D possibly TRBD1 on 5 matching bases. CDR1 and CDR2 from the germline V gene are GTSNPN and SVGIG (reference sequence). The CDR3 consists of 14 residues. Trimming removed 5 bases at V and 3 bases at J, with 13 bases between. In DNA form, the CDR3 reads TGTGCCTGGCGTAAGGGGAGGCCTAATGAAAAACTGTTTTTT. It codes for CAWRKGRPNEKLFF.

V is TRBV2 and J is TRBJ2-7; a weak D match, TRBD1 (6 bases). There are 15 residues in the CDR3. Germline values: CDR1 SNHLY, CDR2 FYNNEI. The V and J ends lost 5 bases and 0 bases respectively, with 14 bases between them. The CDR3 here is CASSLNRDNSYEQYF. The CDR3 coding sequence is TGTGCCAGCAGTCTCAACAGGGATAACTCCTACGAGCAGTACTTC.

This clonotype was seen more than once but under ten times. The chain couples TRBV30 to TRBJ1-1; D is possibly TRBD1 (5 bases). Germline V gene sequence: CDR1 GTSNPN, CDR2 SVGIG (reference sequence). The CDR3 contains 13 residues. Trimming shortened V by 0 bases and J by 5 bases, and 10 bases separated the two germline ends. Written as DNA, the CDR3 is TGTGCCTGGAGTGTACAGGTGAGGACTGAAGCTTTCTTT. It codes for CAWSVQVRTEAFF.

V is TRBV7-2 and J is TRBJ2-5; a possible D gene is TRBD2 (6 bases). V lost 4 bases to trimming and J lost 5 bases, with 23 bases between them. Germline assignment: CDR1 SGHTA and CDR2 FQGNSA. CDR3 size: 17 residues. The CDR3 DNA reads TGTGCCAGCAGCTCAGCCCCTAGCGAGGCGGGGAGGGAGACCCAGTACTTC. Amino acid sequence: CASSSAPSEAGRETQYF.

The gene calls are TRBV6-5 and TRBJ2-5, with D perhaps TRBD2 (6 bases). CDR1 is MNHEY, CDR2 SVGAGI, per germline. CDR3 length: 17 amino acids. Trimming shortened V by 2 bases and J by 2 bases, and 18 bases separated the two germline ends. DNA for the CDR3: TGTGCCAGCAGTTACGGCTCGGGACTTGACCTGCAAGAGACCCAGTACTTC. Translating it yields CASSYGSGLDLQETQYF.

This clonotype was found a few times. J is TRBJ1-5 and V is TRBV29-1; perhaps TRBD1 as D (5 bases). CDR3 length: 13 residues. V dropped 0 bases and J dropped 11 bases, with 14 bases sitting between them. CDR1 is SQVTM, CDR2 ANQGSEA, per germline. The CDR3 reads CSVEESQGSSQHF. CDR3 DNA: TGCAGCGTTGAAGAAAGTCAGGGCAGCTCCCAGCATTTT.

The chain carries TRBV6-1 and TRBJ1-1, with a weak D call TRBD1 (6 bases). The germline V gene has CDR1 MNHNS and CDR2 SASEGT. Trimming pared 2 bases from V and 0 bases from J, leaving 13 bases between. The length of the CDR3 is 16 residues. CDR3 residues: CASSESWGQLNTEAFF. The CDR3, as DNA: TGTGCCAGCAGTGAATCCTGGGGGCAGTTGAACACTGAAGCTTTCTTT.

The chain recombines TRBV7-6 with TRBJ2-5; maybe TRBD2 (8 bases). The CDR3 is 16 residues long. The germline CDR1 and CDR2 sequences are SGHVS and FNYEAQ. V gave up 5 bases and J gave up 1 base, with 17 bases separating them. This CDR3 reads CASSAGGRGVQETQYF. The CDR3 nucleotides read TGTGCCAGCAGCGCAGGGGGGCGGGGGGTCCAAGAGACCCAGTACTTC.

This clonotype occurred many times. The chain uses TRBV20-1 and TRBJ2-5, with D possibly matching TRBD1 (7 bases). This CDR3 is 10 amino acids long. The germline V gene has CDR1 DFQATT and CDR2 SNEGSKA (reference sequence). The CDR3 DNA is TGCAGGACAGGGAGGGAGACCCAGTACTTC. Its protein is CRTGRETQYF.

Many counts were recorded for this clonotype. The V gene is TRBV6-1, the J gene TRBJ1-1; maybe TRBD1 (5 bases). The V end was cut by 6 bases, the J end by 3 bases, with 14 bases between. Per the germline V gene, CDR1 is MNHNS and CDR2 is SASEGT. CDR3 length: 14 amino acids. CDR3 coding DNA: TGTGCCAGCAGGATAACAGGTACCGACACTGAAGCTTTCTTT. Protein: CASRITGTDTEAFF.

This clonotype was observed many times. The chain joins TRBV6-1 to TRBJ2-7, with D possibly matching TRBD2 (6 bases). Trimming took off 3 bases at V and 4 bases at J, with 13 bases between the two ends. Germline V gives CDR1 MNHNS, CDR2 SASEGT. The CDR3 length is 14 residues. CDR3 DNA: TGTGCCAGCAGTGAGCGGGACCCTGGTTACGAGCAGTACTTC. It translates to CASSERDPGYEQYF.

About this clonotype itself: A much bigger clone sits one base away, suggesting this may be a read error. As the CDR3 is not closed by the conserved phenylalanine or tryptophan, this likely results from a read error. This rearrangement joins TRBV28 to TRBJ1-2; D is unresolved. Trimming removed 4 bases from V and 8 bases from J, with 11 bases in between. Germline values: CDR1 MDHEN, CDR2 SYDVKM. The length of the CDR3 is 12 residues. The CDR3 bases are TGTGCCAGCAGTTCAGGCGGTGGGGGCTACACCCTC. Translated, it gives CASSSGGGGYTL.

This CDR3 is CASKLGATGNTIYF. The CDR3 bases are TGTGCCAGCAAGTTAGGGGCTACTGGAAACACCATATATTTT. The chain uses TRBV6-1 and TRBJ1-3; a possible D gene is TRBD1 (5 bases). CDR1 is MNHNS, CDR2 SASEGT, per germline. The CDR3 sequence is 14 residues long. V shed 7 bases and J shed 2 bases, with 12 bases lying between them.

In this sample, this clonotype turned up a few times. The rearrangement joins TRBV15 to TRBJ2-4; D uncertain. The germline V gene encodes CDR1 LNHNV and CDR2 YYDKDF (reference sequence). This CDR3 spans 16 amino acids. V was clipped by 5 bases and J by 0 bases, with 14 bases between them. The CDR3 protein is CATSLRRVLAKNIQYF. The CDR3 nucleotides read TGTGCCACCAGCCTTCGAAGAGTTCTAGCCAAAAACATTCAGTACTTC.

This clonotype appeared many times. The chain uses TRBV11-2 and TRBJ1-1, with TRBD1 as a possible D gene (5 bases). Germline V gives CDR1 SGHAT, CDR2 FQNNGV. Trimming stripped 4 bases from V and 0 bases from J, with 12 bases between. The CDR3 is 15 residues long. The CDR3 loop reads CASSSEQALNTEAFF. In DNA form, the CDR3 reads TGTGCCAGCAGCTCTGAACAGGCTCTGAACACTGAAGCTTTCTTT.

The rearrangement joins TRBV20-1 to TRBJ2-7; TRBD1 is a possible D gene (6 bases). Trimming left V 2 bases short and J 1 base short, with 9 bases between. Per the germline V gene, CDR1 is DFQATT and CDR2 is SNEGSKA (reference sequence). The CDR3 runs to 13 residues. The CDR3 reads CSARLQGSYEQYF. In DNA form, the CDR3 reads TGCAGTGCTAGATTACAGGGATCCTACGAGCAGTACTTC.

The rearrangement uses TRBV6-2 or TRBV6-3 and TRBJ2-5; 9 positions agree with TRBD1. Germline CDR1 is MNHEY and CDR2 is SVGEGT. V lost 4 bases and J lost 5; bases outside the gene matches: 11. CDR3 length equals 16 residues. The CDR3 coding sequence is TGTGCCAGCAGTTCGGGACAGGGAGGTTCTTGGGAGACCCAGTACTTC. Amino acid sequence: CASSSGQGGSWETQYF.

This clonotype appeared a few times. The CDR3 nucleotides read TGTGCCAGTAGTATGAGGGGGCGCCGGGGCTACACCTTC. Translated, it gives CASSMRGRRGYTF. The chain joins TRBV19 to TRBJ1-2; TRBD1 agrees at 7 bases. Trimming took 3 bases from V and 8 from J; bases not matched to a gene: 6. Germline V lookup: CDR1 LNHDA, CDR2 SQIVND (reference sequence). This CDR3 comprises 13 residues.

This clonotype showed up many times. CDR3 region: CASRQVNSPLHF. In DNA form, the CDR3 reads TGTGCCAGCAGGCAGGTCAATTCACCCCTCCACTTT. V and J are TRBV28 and TRBJ1-6; no clear D gene. Per germline, CDR1 MDHEN and CDR2 SYDVKM. V gave up 6 bases and J gave up 7 bases, with 7 bases separating them. The length of the CDR3 is 12 residues.

This chain joins TRBV5-1 and TRBJ2-7; 11 bases are a match to TRBD1. Trimming removed 4 bases from V and 6 bases from J; junction bases left unmatched: 6. This CDR3 is 14 amino acids long. Germline V CDR1 and CDR2: SGHRS, YFSETQ. CDR3 protein: CASSRDRGGSEQYF. CDR3 nucleotides: TGCGCCAGCAGCAGGGACAGGGGGGGGTCCGAGCAGTACTTC.

On this clonotype itself: A much larger clone lies a single base off, so this may be a read error. V usage is TRBV7-2 and J usage is TRBJ2-7; weak D call: TRBD2 (5 bases). From germline, CDR1 is SGHTA and CDR2 FQGNSA. The CDR3 consists of 15 residues. V lost 2 bases and J lost 6, with 17 bases in between. CDR3 sequence reads: CTSSLRSLPGIEQYF. In nucleotides, the CDR3 is TGTACCAGCAGCTTAAGGTCCCTGCCGGGAATCGAGCAGTACTTC.

Ten or more counts support this clonotype. The V call is TRBV3-1, the J call TRBJ2-5; 10 bases agree with TRBD2. CDR3 length: 14 amino acids. Germline V gives CDR1 LGHDT, CDR2 YNNKEL (reference sequence). The trim removed 1 base at V and 4 bases at J, leaving 0 bases unmatched. The CDR3 nucleotides read TGTGCCAGCAGCCAAGCTAGCGGGGGAGAGACCCAGTACTTC. It is translated as CASSQASGGETQYF.

In its sample, this clonotype was seen many times. V and J are TRBV18 and TRBJ1-2; D gene uncertain. This CDR3 contains 12 residues. V lost 0 bases and J lost 7, with 6 bases in between. Germline lookup yields CDR1 KGHSH and CDR2 LQKENI. CDR3 nucleotide sequence: TGTGCCAGCTCACCACCCTCTGGTGGCTACACCTTC. This encodes CASSPPSGGYTF.

The sample holds a few counts of this clonotype. V and J are TRBV12-3 or TRBV12-4 and TRBJ1-3; 7 nucleotides align to TRBD1. The CDR3 spans 16 residues. With 8 bases clipped from V and 1 base from J, the junction kept 11 bases outside the gene matches. Here the CDR3 DNA reads TGTGCCAGCGGACGCGACAGGGAGGATTCTGGAAACACCATATATTTT. Amino acids: CASGRDREDSGNTIYF.